This T cell receptor (beta chain) was captured in a study of cytomegalovirus exposure and HLA in healthy donors. Study outcomes and limitations: Some segments of the V type, notably TRBV6-2 and TRBV6-3, were excluded as indistinguishable. A later analysis linked some 17,000 TCR beta sequences to HLA alleles at 0.05 false discovery rate. Per published accounts, TCR beta sequences correctly predicted the HLA-A and HLA-B alleles of most subjects. The study flagged approximately 180 TCR beta chains as cytomegalovirus-associated.

Worth noting for this clone: The antigen is undetermined.

It was with 60 Vbeta and 13 Jbeta primers that the PCR ran. Method: immunoSEQ multiplex PCR; TCRdb's copy keeps in-frame clones and lacks some. This table has approximately 97,000 clones, approximately 81% appearing once. The germline V gene has CDR1 MDHEN and CDR2 SYDVKM. This CDR3 contains 13 residues. J lost 6 bases, V lost 2 bases, and 4 bases had no gene match. This sequence originates from a woman aged 40 to 49 in good health and CMV-seropositive. The rearrangement uses TRBV28 and TRBJ2-7; TRBD2 matches at 7 bases. Sequences were obtained from PBMCs. The CDR3 region has the DNA TGTGCCAGCAGTTTAGCGGGAGTCTCCGAGCAGTACTTC. This gives the protein CASSLAGVSEQYF. Full variable domain (missing parts from reference TRBV28 and TRBJ2-7): DVKVTQSSRYLVKRTGEKVFLECVQDMDHENMFWYRQDPGLGLRLIYFSYDVKMKEKGDIPEGYSVSREKKERFSLILESASTNQTSMYLCASSLAGVSEQYFGPGTRLTVT.